This T cell receptor (beta chain) was sequenced for a study of T cell responses to AZD1222 COVID-19 vaccine. This CDR3 is built from 13 residues. Trimming stripped 1 base from V and 0 bases from J, with 3 bases between. The V gene's germline CDR1 is MGHRA and CDR2 YSYEKL. Here immunoSEQ multiplex PCR was the method, and the copy in TCRdb shows in-frame clones only, minus some. The sample contains roughly 130,000 clones, roughly 92% of which appear only once. The rearrangement uses TRBV4-1 and TRBJ1-1; no definite D call. The source is an adult who received the AZD1222 COVID-19 vaccine. The starting material was peripheral blood, obtained 28 days after the second AZD1222 dose. CDR3 sequence reads: CASSQAVNTEAFF. In DNA form, the CDR3 reads TGCGCCAGCAGCCAAGCAGTGAACACTGAAGCTTTCTTT.